This TCR beta chain was obtained from a study of T cell responses to AZD1222 COVID-19 vaccine. Study-wide findings and caveats: Only 5 to 7 AZD1222 recipients were seropositive at baseline. All repertoire sampling was performed exclusively after the peak T cell response. It should be noted that donors were predominantly white British and more often female, and clonal diversity was possibly underestimated. Vaccination with two AZD1222 doses was followed by a rise in Spike-specific TCR breadth and depth.

Assay: immunoSEQ multiplex PCR; the TCRdb copy retains only in-frame clones and omits some. In the table there are approximately 100,000 clones, 87% of which are singletons. Regarding this clone: Its antigen is undetermined.

V lost 5 bases, J lost 4 bases, and 18 bases lay in between. This CDR3 contains 15 residues. The germline gives CDR1 MNHNY, CDR2 SVGAGI (reference sequence). The sequences come from peripheral blood, collected on day 0 of AZD1222 vaccination. The sequence derives from an adult in good health. The chain has TRBV6-6 and TRBJ2-7; D is possibly TRBD1 (5 bases). The CDR3 region is CASSNPVDGAYEQYF. CDR3 nucleotides: TGTGCCAGCAGTAACCCCGTGGATGGGGCGTACGAGCAGTACTTC.